This TCR beta chain was sequenced in a study of regulatory T cells in long-lasting Graves disease. Construction of the TCR beta libraries employed iRepertoire HTBI primers in conjunction with Arm-PCR of CDR3 regions. Each CDR3 protein gets one entry after TCRdb re-called the multiplex PCR reads with MiXCR. The data hold about 470,000 distinct CDR3 sequences, with more than 20% observed a single time. The CDR3 is 17 amino acids. Germline CDR1 MNHEY, CDR2 SMNVEV (reference sequence). As regards this clonotype: A single base separates this from a much larger clone, so it may be a read error.

The sample's time point: persistent/refractory GD, antithyroid drugs over 5 years with positive TRAb. PBMC RNA served as the TCR library source. An endocrinology department in Xi'an, China, supplied the patients. Material: peripheral blood mononuclear cells (PBMCs), obtained when the disease was refractory, from a patient treated with antithyroid drugs. The rearrangement uses TRBV27 and TRBJ1-4; D is possibly TRBD1 (5 bases). The source of this sequence is a female donor with Graves disease. The CDR3 nucleotides are TGTGCCAGCAGCCCGCTAGAGACGGAAGGGGCGAGCGAAAAACCGTTTTTT. Its translation is CASSPLETEGASEKPFF.